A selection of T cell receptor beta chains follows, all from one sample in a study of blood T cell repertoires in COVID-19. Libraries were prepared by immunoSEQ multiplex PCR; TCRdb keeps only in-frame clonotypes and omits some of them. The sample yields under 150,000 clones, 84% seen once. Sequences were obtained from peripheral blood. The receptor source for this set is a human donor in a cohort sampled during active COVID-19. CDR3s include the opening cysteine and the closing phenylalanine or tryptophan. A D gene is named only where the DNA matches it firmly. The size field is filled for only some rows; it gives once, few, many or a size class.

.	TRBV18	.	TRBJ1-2	TGTGCCAGCTCACCAGAGGATAACTATGGCTACACCTTC	CASSPEDNYGYTF
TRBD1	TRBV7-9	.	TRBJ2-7	TGTGCCAGCAGCTTAGTAGGTATAACAGGGGGAGGTTACGAGCAGTACTTC	CASSLVGITGGGYEQYF
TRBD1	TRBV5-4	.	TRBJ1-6	TGTGCCAGCAGCGCTCTGACAGGGGGTATCGGGGTTTCACCCCTCCACTTT	CASSALTGGIGVSPLHF
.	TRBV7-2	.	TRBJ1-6	TGTGCCAGCAGCTTGAGGGGACTTGGTTCACCCCTCCACTTT	CASSLRGLGSPLHF
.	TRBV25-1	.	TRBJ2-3	TGTGCCAGCCGCTCGACTAGCACAGATACGCAGTATTTT	CASRSTSTDTQYF
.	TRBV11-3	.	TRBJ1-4	TGTGCCGTTCTACTACCGGGCAGGGCGTCAACTAATGAAAAACTGTTTTTT	CAVLLPGRASTNEKLFF
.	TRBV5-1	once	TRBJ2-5	TGCGCCAGCACCCGGGGAGGCGGCCAAGAGACCCAGTACTTC	CASTRGGGQETQYF
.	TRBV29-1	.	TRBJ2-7	TGCAGCGCTCGAGGTGGGGCGGGGGCCTCCTACGAGCAGTACTTC	CSARGGAGASYEQYF
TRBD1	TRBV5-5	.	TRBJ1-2	TGTGCCAGCAGCTTTAGGGGACAGGGCTATGGCTACACCTTC	CASSFRGQGYGYTF
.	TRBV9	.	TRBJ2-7	TGTGCCAGCAGCGCGACAGGACACGAGCAGTACTTC	CASSATGHEQYF
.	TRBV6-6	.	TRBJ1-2	TGTGCCAGCAGTTTCGGACAGACTAACTATGGCTACACCTTC	CASSFGQTNYGYTF
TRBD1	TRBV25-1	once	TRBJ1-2	TGTGCCAGCAGTGCTCGGGACAGTGGTGGCTACACCTTC	CASSARDSGGYTF
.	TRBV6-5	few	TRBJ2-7	TGTGCCAGCAGTTCGGACAGAAATTCCTACGAGCAGTACTTC	CASSSDRNSYEQYF
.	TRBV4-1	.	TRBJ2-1	TGCGCCAGCAGCCAAGATTTTCAGGGTGGAGTTGAGCAGTTCTTC	CASSQDFQGGVEQFF
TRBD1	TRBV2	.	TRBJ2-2	TGTGCCAGCACTAGGGACAGGGGGGAATCGCGCACCGGGGAGCTGTTTTTT	CASTRDRGESRTGELFF
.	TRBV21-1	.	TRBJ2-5	TGTGCCAGCAGCAAATGGATTAAACTAGGTCCGTACCAAGAGACCCAGTACTTC	CASSKWIKLGPYQETQYF
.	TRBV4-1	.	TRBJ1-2	TGCGCCAGCAGCCAAGGGTGGGGCACAGGGAATGGCTACACCTTC	CASSQGWGTGNGYTF
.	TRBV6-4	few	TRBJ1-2	TGTGCCAGCAGTGACTCCCCGTCTGGACAAAAAAGCTATGGCTACACCTTC	CASSDSPSGQKSYGYTF
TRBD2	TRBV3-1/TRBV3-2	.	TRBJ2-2	TGTGCCAGCAGCCAGCAAGCGGGACCCGGGGAGCTGTTTTTT	CASSQQAGPGELFF
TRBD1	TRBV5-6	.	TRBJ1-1	TGTGCCAGCAGCTTGTATAGGGGGCGCCTTAACACTGAAGCTTTCTTT	CASSLYRGRLNTEAFF
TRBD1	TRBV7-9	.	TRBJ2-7	TGTGCCAGCAGCGCGCGGACAGGCTACTACGAGCAGTACTTC	CASSARTGYYEQYF
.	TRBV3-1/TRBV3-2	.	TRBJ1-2	TGTGCCAGCAGGTCTACAGGGAAATCTAACTATGGCTACACCTTC	CASRSTGKSNYGYTF
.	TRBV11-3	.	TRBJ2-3	TGTGCCAGCAGCTTACGAGGAGGCACAGATACGCAGTATTTT	CASSLRGGTDTQYF
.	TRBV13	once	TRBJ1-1	TGTGCCAGCAGCGCTGACAGCGACACTGAAGCTTTCTTT	CASSADSDTEAFF
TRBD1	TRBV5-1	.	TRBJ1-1	TGCGCCAGCAGCTTGGCCGGGACAGGCAACACTGAAGCTTTCTTT	CASSLAGTGNTEAFF
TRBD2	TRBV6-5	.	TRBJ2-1	TGTGCCAGCGAAGGGCGGGGGGGCACCTACAATGAGCAGTTCTTC	CASEGRGGTYNEQFF
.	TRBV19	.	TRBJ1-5	TGTGCCAGTAGTTCCGGTCAGCCCCAGCATTTT	CASSSGQPQHF
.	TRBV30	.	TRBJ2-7	TGTGCCTGGAGTGCGGGACTCCAAAACGAGCAGTACTTC	CAWSAGLQNEQYF
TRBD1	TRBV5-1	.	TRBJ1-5	TGCGCCAGCAGCGAAGGGGGGACAGGCAATCAGCCCCAGCATTTT	CASSEGGTGNQPQHF
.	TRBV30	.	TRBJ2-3	TGTGCCTGGAGTCCGACGAGGGATACGCAGTATTTT	CAWSPTRDTQYF
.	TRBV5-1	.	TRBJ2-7	TGCGCCAGCAGCTTGGTTCAGGGGCCGGGTGAGCAGTACTTC	CASSLVQGPGEQYF
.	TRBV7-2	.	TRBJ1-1	TGTGCCAGCAGCTCAGCGGGACACTTAAACACTGAAGCTTTCTTT	CASSSAGHLNTEAFF
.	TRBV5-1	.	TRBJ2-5	TGCGCCAGCAGCTTCTCGCCGGGGGAGACCCAGTACTTC	CASSFSPGETQYF
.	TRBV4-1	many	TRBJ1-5	TGCGCCAGCAGCCATCCAACAACTACAGGGTGGAATAGTGAGCCCCAGCATTTT	CASSHPTTTGWNSEPQHF
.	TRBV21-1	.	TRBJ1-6	TGTGCCAGCAGCAGTCGGGTGCCCTCCTATAATTCACCCCTCCACTTT	CASSSRVPSYNSPLHF
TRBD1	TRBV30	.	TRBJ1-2	TGTGCCTGGACTAGGGGGCAACGGATAAGTGGCTACACCTTC	CAWTRGQRISGYTF
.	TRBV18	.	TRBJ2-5	TGTGCCAGCTCACCTGAGGACAGAGGCACGGAGACCCAGTACTTC	CASSPEDRGTETQYF
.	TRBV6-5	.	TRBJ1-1	TGTGCCAGCTTAGGGGTAATGAACACTGAAGCTTTCTTT	CASLGVMNTEAFF
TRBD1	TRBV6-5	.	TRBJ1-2	TGTGCCAGCATTCCGGGACAGAGTACTCAGGGCTACACCTTC	CASIPGQSTQGYTF
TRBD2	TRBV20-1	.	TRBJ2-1	TGCAGTGCTAGTATAGCGGGGGGCCGCTTAGAGCAGTTCTTC	CSASIAGGRLEQFF
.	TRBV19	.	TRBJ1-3	TGTGCCAGTAGTATGCGCCGAAGAGAAGGAAACACCATATATTTT	CASSMRRREGNTIYF